Detailed here is one T cell receptor beta chain. Its target is not known. The study treated chemo-refractory metastatic non-small-cell lung cancer patients with focal radiation plus ipilimumab CTLA-4 blockade. This sample is drawn from a study of radiotherapy plus CTLA-4 blockade in lung cancer. Study-wide background: The study recorded objective responses in 15% to 20% of patients and disease control in around 33%. Study-level points and caveats: Early clonal dynamics of blood T cells, together with interferon-beta, were reported as the best response predictor.

Per germline, CDR1 LNHDA and CDR2 SQIVND (reference sequence). CDR3 length equals 17 residues. With 1 base clipped from V and 4 bases from J, the junction kept 11 bases outside the gene matches. Generated by immunoSEQ multiplex PCR, the TCRdb table keeps only in-frame clones and is missing some. Among fewer than 55,000 clones listed, more than 70% were seen once. The rearrangement links TRBV19 to TRBJ2-5, with 8 bases aligning to TRBD1. The source was peripheral blood, collected from a patient treated with radiotherapy plus ipilimumab. The receptor was derived from a human donor with non-small cell lung cancer whose response to radiotherapy plus ipilimumab could not be evaluated. This CDR3 reads CASSIGSFRGPIETQYF. The CDR3 coding sequence is TGTGCCAGTAGTATAGGTTCGTTCAGGGGGCCTATAGAGACCCAGTACTTC.